Below are 14 T cell receptor beta chains sequenced from a single sample in a study of chemoradiotherapy in HPV16-positive cancers. Method: immunoSEQ multiplex PCR; TCRdb's copy keeps in-frame clones and lacks some. The sample includes 5,000 or so clones, approximately 80% of them seen just once. Sampling was carried out from a patient who underwent chemoradiotherapy. The receptors derive from a human donor with HPV-associated anogenital cancer.

This clone was counted only a few times. V usage is TRBV18 and J usage is TRBJ2-5; weak D call: TRBD1 (6 bases). The CDR3 consists of 16 residues. Trimming stripped 4 bases from V and 4 bases from J, with 19 bases between. Germline CDR1 reads KGHSH; CDR2 reads LQKENI. CDR3 amino acids: CASSRAPPGAVETQYF. The DNA of the CDR3 is TGTGCCAGCTCACGAGCTCCCCCAGGGGCCGTAGAGACCCAGTACTTC. Filled out from reference TRBV18 and TRBJ2-5, the complete variable domain reads NAGVMQNPRHLVRRRGQEARLRCSPMKGHSHVYWYRQLPEEGLKFMVYLQKENIIDESGMPKERFSAEFPKEGPSILRIQQVVRGDSAAYFCASSRAPPGAVETQYFGPGTRLLVL.

The J gene is TRBJ2-2, the V gene TRBV7-2; D unclear. With 8 bases removed from V and 7 bases from J, the gap between germline ends came to 14 bases. From germline, CDR1 is SGHTA and CDR2 FQGNSA. The CDR3 is made up of 13 amino acids. The CDR3 protein is CASSASVIGELFF. DNA of the CDR3: TGTGCCAGCTCAGCTTCGGTTATCGGGGAGCTGTTTTTT.

This chain links TRBV6-5 with TRBJ2-7; the D gene could be TRBD1 or TRBD2 (5 bases each). Per germline, CDR1 MNHEY and CDR2 SVGAGI. There are 14 residues in the CDR3. The ends were cut back, 6 bases at V and 2 bases at J, with 14 bases in the middle. DNA of the CDR3: TGTGCCAGCAGCCGAACAGTGGGGGCCTACGAGCAGTACTTC. Translated: CASSRTVGAYEQYF.

The chain recombines TRBV29-1 with TRBJ1-5, with TRBD1 identical over 12 bases. Germline assignment: CDR1 SQVTM and CDR2 ANQGSEA. This CDR3 comprises 15 residues. Unmatched junction bases numbered 14, after V lost 6 bases and J lost 11 bases. CDR3 in amino acids: CSVAAGTGGGLAQHF. The CDR3 coding sequence is TGCAGCGTAGCCGCCGGGACAGGGGGCGGATTGGCCCAGCATTTT.

This clone occurred once. The J gene is TRBJ2-1, the V gene TRBV29-1; D may be TRBD1 (6 bases). V lost 6 bases, J lost 4 bases, and 7 bases lay in between. The CDR3 is 11 residues long. Germline lookup yields CDR1 SQVTM and CDR2 ANQGSEA. The CDR3 DNA sequence: TGCAGCGTGGGACAATACAATGAGCAGTTCTTC. Encoded protein: CSVGQYNEQFF.

The chain combines TRBV18 with TRBJ2-3, with D possibly matching TRBD1 (7 bases). Per germline, CDR1 KGHSH and CDR2 LQKENI. The CDR3 runs 18 residues. Trimming left V 0 bases short and J 2 bases short, with 18 bases between. The CDR3 is CASSPPGAGQIYTDTQYF. The CDR3 region has the DNA TGTGCCAGCTCACCACCGGGCGCGGGACAGATCTACACAGATACGCAGTATTTT.

This sequence joins TRBV6-4 and TRBJ1-6; D ambiguous. V lost 5 bases, J lost 6 bases, and 11 bases lay in between. Germline CDR1 reads MRHNA; CDR2 reads SNTAGT. The CDR3 has 14 amino acids. Here the CDR3 reads CASSPSPGNSPLHF. DNA for the CDR3: TGTGCCAGCAGTCCCAGTCCGGGTAATTCACCCCTCCACTTT.

This chain links TRBV5-6 with TRBJ1-3; unclear D gene. CDR1 is SGHDT, CDR2 YYEEEE, per germline. This CDR3 region has 11 residues. Trimming left V 5 bases short and J 4 bases short, with 4 bases between. In nucleotides, the CDR3 is TGTGCCAGCAGTTTCGGAAACACCATATATTTT. Its protein product is CASSFGNTIYF.

V is TRBV19 and J is TRBJ1-4; D is perhaps TRBD1 (5 bases). This CDR3 region has 16 residues. V was pared by 4 bases and J by 8 bases, with 20 bases between. CDR1 is LNHDA, CDR2 SQIVND, per germline (reference sequence). The DNA of the CDR3 is TGTGCCAGTAGTACGAGGGGAGACAGTCAAAGGGAAAAACTGTTTTTT. Its protein is CASSTRGDSQREKLFF.

This chain links TRBV7-6 with TRBJ1-3, with D possibly matching TRBD1 (5 bases). In germline, CDR1 is SGHVS, CDR2 FNYEAQ. The CDR3 is made up of 15 amino acids. Trimming shortened V by 6 bases and J by 4 bases, and 16 bases separated the two germline ends. The CDR3 region has the DNA TGTGCCAGCAGTCCGGGGACGGGCAGGGGAAACACCATATATTTT. This codes for CASSPGTGRGNTIYF.

The chain links TRBV9 to TRBJ1-4, with no clear D. The CDR3 length is 15 residues. Trimming removed 3 bases from V and 1 base from J, with 10 bases in between. Germline V gene data show CDR1 as SGDLS and CDR2 as YYNGEE. The CDR3 sequence: CASSAGRGTNEKLFF. The CDR3 DNA follows: TGTGCCAGCAGCGCCGGGCGGGGAACTAATGAAAAACTGTTTTTT.

V is TRBV7-6 and J is TRBJ2-2; the D gene is possibly TRBD1 (5 bases). The germline V gene encodes CDR1 SGHVS and CDR2 FNYEAQ. The CDR3 contains 17 residues. V was clipped by 1 base and J by 4 bases, with 16 bases between them. The DNA for the CDR3 is TGTGCCAGCAGCTTAGAACAGGCCCTTATCGGCACCGGGGAGCTGTTTTTT. Amino acids: CASSLEQALIGTGELFF.

This chain uses TRBV5-4 with TRBJ1-3, with a possible D match to TRBD1 (5 bases). The V end was cut by 0 bases, the J end by 2 bases, with 12 bases between. Germline CDR1 and CDR2: SGHNT and YYREEE (reference sequence). This CDR3 is 16 amino acids long. The CDR3 protein is CASSLARDRAGNTIYF. CDR3 DNA: TGTGCCAGCAGCTTGGCCCGGGACCGGGCTGGAAACACCATATATTTT.

V usage is TRBV6-6 and J usage is TRBJ1-5, with D maybe TRBD1 (6 bases). The CDR3 contains 15 residues. V was trimmed by 7 bases and J by 1 base, leaving 14 bases between them. Germline V CDR1 and CDR2: MNHNY, SVGAGI (reference sequence). The CDR3 coding sequence is TGTGCCAGCAATACAGGGACGTGGAGCAATCAGCCCCAGCATTTT. Amino acids: CASNTGTWSNQPQHF.